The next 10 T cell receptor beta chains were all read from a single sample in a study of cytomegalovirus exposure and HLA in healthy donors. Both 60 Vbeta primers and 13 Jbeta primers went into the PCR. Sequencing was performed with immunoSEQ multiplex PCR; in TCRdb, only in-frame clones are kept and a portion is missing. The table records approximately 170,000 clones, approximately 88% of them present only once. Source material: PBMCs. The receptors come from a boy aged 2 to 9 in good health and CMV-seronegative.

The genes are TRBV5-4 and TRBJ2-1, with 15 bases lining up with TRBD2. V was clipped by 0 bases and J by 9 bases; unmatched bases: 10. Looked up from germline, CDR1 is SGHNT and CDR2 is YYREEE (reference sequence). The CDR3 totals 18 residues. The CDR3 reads CASSLAAGTSGRSGEQFF. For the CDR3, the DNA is TGTGCCAGCAGCTTGGCAGCCGGGACTAGCGGGAGGTCTGGTGAGCAGTTCTTC.

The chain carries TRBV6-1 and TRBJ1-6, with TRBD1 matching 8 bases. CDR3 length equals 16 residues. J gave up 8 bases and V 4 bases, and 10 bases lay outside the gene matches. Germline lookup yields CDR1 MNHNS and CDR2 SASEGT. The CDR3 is CASSARQGSSYSPLHF. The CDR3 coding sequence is TGTGCCAGCAGTGCCCGACAGGGGTCCTCCTATTCACCCCTCCACTTT.

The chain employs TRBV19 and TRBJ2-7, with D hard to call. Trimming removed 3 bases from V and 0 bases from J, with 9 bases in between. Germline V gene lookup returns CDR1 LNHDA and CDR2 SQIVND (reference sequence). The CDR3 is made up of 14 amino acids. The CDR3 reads CASSINVDSYEQYF. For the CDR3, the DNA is TGTGCCAGTAGTATTAACGTAGACTCCTACGAGCAGTACTTC.

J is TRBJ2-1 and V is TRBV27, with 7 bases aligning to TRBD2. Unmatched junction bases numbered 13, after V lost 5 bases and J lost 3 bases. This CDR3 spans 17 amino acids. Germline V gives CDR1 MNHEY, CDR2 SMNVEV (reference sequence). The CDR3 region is CASSVHQLAPNYNEQFF. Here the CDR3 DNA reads TGTGCCAGCAGTGTCCACCAACTAGCGCCAAACTACAATGAGCAGTTCTTC.

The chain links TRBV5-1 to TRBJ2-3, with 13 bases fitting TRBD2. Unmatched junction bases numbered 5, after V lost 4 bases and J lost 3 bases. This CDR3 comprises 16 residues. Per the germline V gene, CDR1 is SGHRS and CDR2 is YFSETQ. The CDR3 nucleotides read TGCGCCAGCAGCGACCTACTAGCGGGAGGGACAGATACGCAGTATTTT. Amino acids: CASSDLLAGGTDTQYF.

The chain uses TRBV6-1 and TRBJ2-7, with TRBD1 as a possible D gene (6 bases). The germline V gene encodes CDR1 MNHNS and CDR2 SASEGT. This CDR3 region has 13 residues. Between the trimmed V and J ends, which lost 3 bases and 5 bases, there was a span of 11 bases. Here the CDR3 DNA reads TGTGCCAGCAGTGAGGCAGGGGCTGACGAGCAGTACGTC. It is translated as CASSEAGADEQYV.

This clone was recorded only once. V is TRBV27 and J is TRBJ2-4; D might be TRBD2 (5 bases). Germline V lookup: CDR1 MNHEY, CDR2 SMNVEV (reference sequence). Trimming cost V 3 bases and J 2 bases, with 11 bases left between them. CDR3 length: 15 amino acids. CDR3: CASSFHEGSKNIQYF. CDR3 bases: TGTGCCAGCAGTTTTCATGAGGGTTCCAAAAACATTCAGTACTTC.

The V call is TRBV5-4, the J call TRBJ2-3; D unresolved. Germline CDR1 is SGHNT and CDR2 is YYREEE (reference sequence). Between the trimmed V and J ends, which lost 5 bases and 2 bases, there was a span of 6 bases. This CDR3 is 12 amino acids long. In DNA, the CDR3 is TGTGCCAGCAGTCGCGACACAGATACGCAGTATTTT. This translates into CASSRDTDTQYF. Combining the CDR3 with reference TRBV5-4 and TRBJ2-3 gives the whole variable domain ETGVTQSPTHLIKTRGQQVTLRCSSQSGHNTVSWYQQALGQGPQFIFQYYREEENGRGNFPPRFSGLQFPNYSSELNVNALELDDSALYLCASSRDTDTQYFGPGTRLTVL.

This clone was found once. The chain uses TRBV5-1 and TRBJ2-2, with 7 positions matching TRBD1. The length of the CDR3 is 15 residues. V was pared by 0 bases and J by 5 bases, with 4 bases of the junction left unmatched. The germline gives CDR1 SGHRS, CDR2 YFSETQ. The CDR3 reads CASSLEAGGTGELFF. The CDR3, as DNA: TGCGCCAGCAGCTTGGAGGCAGGGGGAACCGGGGAGCTGTTTTTT.

The CDR3 region is CASRGTPQETQYF. The CDR3 DNA is TGTGCCAGCAGAGGGACACCCCAAGAGACCCAGTACTTC. V gene TRBV6-1 combines with J gene TRBJ2-5; maybe TRBD1 (6 bases). Germline CDR1 MNHNS, CDR2 SASEGT. The CDR3 is 13 amino acids. Between the trimmed V and J ends, which lost 6 bases and 1 base, there was a span of 9 bases.